Listed here are 2 T cell receptor beta chains from one sample, sequenced in a study of cytomegalovirus exposure and HLA in healthy donors. 13 Jbeta primers and 60 Vbeta primers were used for the PCR. Generated by immunoSEQ multiplex PCR, the TCRdb table keeps only in-frame clones and is missing some. The data contain about 88,000 clones, approximately 90% of them seen just once; the ten biggest clones take up roughly 2.3%. The sequencing sample was made of PBMCs. The receptors here all came from a man between 18 and 35 years old in good health and CMV-seronegative.

V usage is TRBV28 and J usage is TRBJ2-1; TRBD2 aligns across 7 bases. CDR1 and CDR2 from the germline V gene are MDHEN and SYDVKM. The J segment lost 0 bases and the V segment lost 5 bases, leaving 13 bases of the junction unmatched. CDR3 size: 18 residues. The CDR3 loop reads CASSPPGPGGSSYNEQFF. The CDR3 coding sequence is TGTGCCAGCAGTCCCCCGGGTCCGGGGGGTAGCTCCTACAATGAGCAGTTCTTC.

The rearrangement links TRBV5-1 to TRBJ2-1, with 8 bases matching TRBD1. With 4 bases clipped from V and 4 bases from J, the junction kept 1 base outside the gene matches. CDR1 and CDR2 (germline): SGHRS, YFSETQ. The CDR3 extends over 13 amino acids. CDR3 residues: CASSGDRYNEQFF. The CDR3, as DNA: TGCGCCAGCAGCGGGGACAGGTACAATGAGCAGTTCTTC.